The clone carrying this T cell receptor beta chain was recorded only once. Assay: immunoSEQ multiplex PCR; the TCRdb copy retains only in-frame clones and omits some. The sample consists of approximately 210,000 clones, roughly 90% of them appearing once. The CDR3 consists of 16 residues. Germline CDR1 and CDR2: SGHNT and YENEEA. Trimming took 5 bases from V and 5 from J; bases not matched to a gene: 13. This record belongs to a study of blood T cell repertoires in COVID-19. V and J are TRBV11-3 and TRBJ1-2; TRBD1 matches 8 bases. This receptor was taken from a woman under 40 who had recovered from COVID-19. Input material: PBMCs or T cells enriched from blood (not recorded which). This CDR3 is CASSPPDRAIPYGYTF. DNA of the CDR3: TGTGCCAGCAGCCCCCCGGACAGGGCGATACCTTATGGCTACACCTTC.